This TCR beta chain derives from a study of cytomegalovirus exposure and HLA in healthy donors. Study observations and caveats: Whilst most TCR sequences proved rare, a subset of public TCRs occurred across many donors. TCR clusters originating in the first cohort tended to co-occur in the 120 validation repertoires, according to a later analysis. A few CMV-associated chains were confirmed in vitro to be specific for CMV antigens.

To note about this clone: Antigen specificity is unknown.

Profiled with immunoSEQ multiplex PCR; TCRdb holds only in-frame clones, not every one. The sample comprises about 110,000 clones, about 94% of which are singletons, and 0.65% to 0.7% rests with the top ten. Trimming cost V 4 bases and J 4 bases; bases outside gene matches: 6. Germline CDR1 and CDR2: SGHRS and YFSETQ. The length of the CDR3 is 16 residues. The donors were part of the approximately 120-subject validation cohort, which stood apart from the roughly 670-subject first cohort. The chain employs TRBV5-1 and TRBJ2-2, with 11 bases aligning to TRBD2. The source of this sequence is a woman under 30 in good health and CMV-seronegative. The sample consisted of PBMCs. CDR3 amino acids: CASSQTSGVGTGELFF. The CDR3 DNA follows: TGCGCCAGCAGCCAGACTAGCGGGGTAGGCACCGGGGAGCTGTTTTTT.